The 9 T cell receptor beta chains below come from one sample, sequenced in a study of cytomegalovirus exposure and HLA in healthy donors. 60 Vbeta and 13 Jbeta primers were used in PCR. The method was immunoSEQ multiplex PCR; TCRdb's version includes in-frame clones alone and lacks a portion of them. The sample contains about 130,000 clones, 70% to 80% of which appear only once. Sequencing was performed on PBMCs. Receptor source: a woman between 55 and 75 years old in good health and CMV-seropositive.

The chain employs TRBV5-4 and TRBJ1-5; maybe TRBD1 (6 bases). V was cut by 4 bases and J by 1 base, with 9 bases left in between. The CDR3 length is 14 residues. Germline V gives CDR1 SGHNT, CDR2 YYREEE (reference sequence). CDR3 amino acids: CASSQQGSNQPQHF. DNA for the CDR3: TGTGCCAGCAGCCAACAGGGAAGCAATCAGCCCCAGCATTTT.

The V gene is TRBV6-4, the J gene TRBJ2-3; the match to TRBD2 covers 7 bases. The ends lost 5 bases at V and 0 bases at J; junction bases unmatched: 2. There are 14 residues in the CDR3. Germline CDR1 MRHNA, CDR2 SNTAGT. The CDR3 reads CASSRDYSTDTQYF. CDR3 DNA sequence: TGTGCCAGCAGTCGGGACTATAGCACAGATACGCAGTATTTT.

This clone was counted a few times. The chain links TRBV28 to TRBJ1-2, with 10 positions matching TRBD1. J lost 4 bases, V lost 4 bases, and 9 bases had no gene match. Germline V gene lookup returns CDR1 MDHEN and CDR2 SYDVKM. This CDR3 spans 16 amino acids. In DNA, the CDR3 is TGTGCCAGCAGTTCCGCTGACAGGGGGCACGGCTATGGCTACACCTTC. Amino acids: CASSSADRGHGYGYTF.

In this sample, this clone turned up a few times. The chain links TRBV25-1 to TRBJ1-2; D call uncertain. Germline-derived CDR1 and CDR2 are MGHDK and SYGVNS. The ends were cut back, 8 bases at V and 8 bases at J, with 24 bases in the middle. The CDR3 spans 15 residues. DNA for the CDR3: TGTGCCAGCTCCCCCGACCGGACTCCGCGTTGGGGCTACACCTTC. This encodes CASSPDRTPRWGYTF.

The J gene is TRBJ1-5, the V gene TRBV7-8, with 10 bases aligning to TRBD1. This CDR3 comprises 18 residues. Germline CDR1 SGHVS, CDR2 FQNEAQ. Unmatched junction bases numbered 11, after V lost 5 bases and J lost 1 base. The CDR3 loop reads CASSRAWTGGESNQPQHF. The CDR3 bases are TGTGCCAGCAGCCGAGCCTGGACAGGGGGAGAGAGCAATCAGCCCCAGCATTTT.

The CDR3 spells CASSDAVGGGYGYTF. CDR3 DNA sequence: TGTGCCAGCAGCGATGCGGTGGGGGGAGGCTATGGCTACACCTTC. The chain is built from TRBV7-3 and TRBJ1-2; perhaps TRBD1 as D (5 bases). CDR1 and CDR2 from the germline V gene are SGHTA and FQGTGA. This CDR3 spans 15 amino acids. V lost 5 bases, J lost 4 bases, and 17 bases lay in between.

This clone has a single count. The chain couples TRBV11-2 to TRBJ2-2; unclear D gene. Germline CDR1 SGHAT, CDR2 FQNNGV. The CDR3 sequence is 12 residues long. Trimming left V 5 bases short and J 2 bases short, with 3 bases between. CDR3 protein: CASSPNTGELFF. The CDR3 coding sequence is TGTGCCAGCAGCCCTAACACCGGGGAGCTGTTTTTT.

This sequence joins TRBV7-8 and TRBJ1-2, with D perhaps TRBD1 (6 bases). The ends were cut back, 0 bases at V and 4 bases at J, with 9 bases in the middle. Germline CDR1 SGHVS, CDR2 FQNEAQ. CDR3 length: 14 amino acids. CDR3 in DNA: TGTGCCAGCAGCTTAGCCAGGGGTGGCTATGGCTACACCTTC. It encodes CASSLARGGYGYTF.

This chain links TRBV4-1 with TRBJ2-3; 9 nucleotides line up with TRBD2. J was trimmed by 4 bases and V by 2 bases; bases with no gene match: 7. The germline gives CDR1 MGHRA, CDR2 YSYEKL. The CDR3 consists of 16 residues. The CDR3 sequence: CASSQHLAGIADTQYF. The DNA of the CDR3 is TGCGCCAGCAGCCAACACCTAGCGGGGATTGCAGATACGCAGTATTTT.